The text below deals with one T cell receptor beta chain. The V end was cut by 6 bases, the J end by 14 bases, with 20 bases between. The length of the CDR3 is 12 residues. Germline loops: CDR1 DFQATT, CDR2 SNEGSKA (reference sequence). This specimen belongs to a study of blood T cells in healthy people across ages. Study-level background: Through template switching, about one barcoded beta molecule was captured per two T cells, as measured in model experiments.

Sample-barcoded 5' priming and a J-beta primer mix drove a second PCR of roughly 7 to 11 cycles. No fewer than 3 million CDR3-containing paired-end reads came from each sample. TCRdb itself ran the 5' RACE reads through MiXCR, one entry per CDR3 protein. This sample yields about a million distinct CDR3 sequences, of which roughly 50% are seen a single time; about an eighth belongs to the top ten. PBMCs numbering at least 6.5 million were isolated per sample. Every sample gave at least 5 micrograms of total RNA when it was extracted. The sample taken for sequencing was blood. The sequence derives from a man aged 30-40 years in good health. The chain employs TRBV20-1 and TRBJ2-1; D gene uncertain. The CDR3 DNA reads as TGCAGTGCCCTCCCGCCGGCTAGTTTCGAGTTCTTC. It is translated as CSALPPASFEFF.